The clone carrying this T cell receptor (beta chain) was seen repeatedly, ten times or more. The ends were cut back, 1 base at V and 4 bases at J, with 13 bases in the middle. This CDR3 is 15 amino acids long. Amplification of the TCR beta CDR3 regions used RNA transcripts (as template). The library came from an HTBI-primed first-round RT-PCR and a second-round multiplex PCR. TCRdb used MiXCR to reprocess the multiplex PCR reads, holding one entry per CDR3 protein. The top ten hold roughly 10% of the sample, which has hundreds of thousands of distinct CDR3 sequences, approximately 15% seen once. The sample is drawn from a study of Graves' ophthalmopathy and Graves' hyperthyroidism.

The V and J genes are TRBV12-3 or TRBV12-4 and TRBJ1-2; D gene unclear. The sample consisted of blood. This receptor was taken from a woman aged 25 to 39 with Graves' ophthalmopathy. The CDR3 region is CASSLGYSGIYGYTF. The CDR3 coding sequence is TGTGCCAGCAGTTTAGGGTACAGTGGGATCTATGGCTACACCTTC.